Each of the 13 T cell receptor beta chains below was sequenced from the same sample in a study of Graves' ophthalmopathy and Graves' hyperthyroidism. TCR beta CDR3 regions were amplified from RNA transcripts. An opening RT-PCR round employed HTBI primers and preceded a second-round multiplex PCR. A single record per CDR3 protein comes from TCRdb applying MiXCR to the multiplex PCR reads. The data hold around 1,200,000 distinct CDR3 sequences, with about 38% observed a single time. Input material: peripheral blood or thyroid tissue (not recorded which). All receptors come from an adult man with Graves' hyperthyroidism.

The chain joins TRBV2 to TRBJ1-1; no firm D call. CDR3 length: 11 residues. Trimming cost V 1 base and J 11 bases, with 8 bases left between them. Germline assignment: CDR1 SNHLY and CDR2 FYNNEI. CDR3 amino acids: CASSEGTGAFF. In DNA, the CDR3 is TGTGCCAGCAGTGAAGGGACGGGGGCTTTCTTT. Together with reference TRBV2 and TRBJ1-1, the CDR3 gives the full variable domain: EPEVTQTPSHQVTQMGQEVILRCVPISNHLYFYWYRQILGQKVEFLVSFYNNEISEKSEIFDDQFSVERPDGSNFTLKIRSTKLEDSAMYFCASSEGTGAFFGQGTRLTVV.

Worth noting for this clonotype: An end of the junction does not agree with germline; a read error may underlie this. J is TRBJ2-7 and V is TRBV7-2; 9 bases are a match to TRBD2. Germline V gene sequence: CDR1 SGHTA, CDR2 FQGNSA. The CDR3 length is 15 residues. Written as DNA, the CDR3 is TGCGCCAGCAGCCGGGGACTAGCTAACGTCTACGAGCAGTACTTC. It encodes CASSRGLANVYEQYF.

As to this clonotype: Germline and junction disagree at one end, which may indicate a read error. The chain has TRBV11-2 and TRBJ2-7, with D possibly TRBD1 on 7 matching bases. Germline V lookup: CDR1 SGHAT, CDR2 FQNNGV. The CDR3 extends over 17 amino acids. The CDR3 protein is CASSQSLPGGLSYEQYF. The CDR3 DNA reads TGCGCCAGCAGCCAATCTCTTCCAGGGGGACTCAGCTACGAGCAGTACTTC.

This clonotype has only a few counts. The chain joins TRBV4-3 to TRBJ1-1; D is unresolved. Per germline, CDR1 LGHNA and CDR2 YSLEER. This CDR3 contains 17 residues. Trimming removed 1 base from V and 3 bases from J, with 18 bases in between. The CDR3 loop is CASSQANPTPRDTEAFF. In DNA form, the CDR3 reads TGCGCCAGCAGCCAAGCTAATCCCACGCCTCGAGACACTGAAGCTTTCTTT.

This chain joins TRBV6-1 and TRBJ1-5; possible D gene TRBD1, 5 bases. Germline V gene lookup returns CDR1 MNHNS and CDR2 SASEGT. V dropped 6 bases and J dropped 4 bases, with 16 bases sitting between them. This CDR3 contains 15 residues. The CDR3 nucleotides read TGTGCCAGCAGGGTGGGGCAGGGTCCAAATCAGCCCCAGCATTTT. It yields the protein CASRVGQGPNQPQHF.

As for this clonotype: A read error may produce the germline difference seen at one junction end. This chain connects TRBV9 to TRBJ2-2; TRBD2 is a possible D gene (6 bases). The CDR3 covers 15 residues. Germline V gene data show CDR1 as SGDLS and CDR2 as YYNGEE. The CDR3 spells CASTVSGVHTGELFF. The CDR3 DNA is TGTGCCAGCACCGTATCGGGGGTGCACACCGGGGAGCTGTTTTTT. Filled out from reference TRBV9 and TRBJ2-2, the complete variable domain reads DSGVTQTPKHLITATGQRVTLRCSPRSGDLSVYWYQQSLDQGLQFLIQYYNGEERAKGNILERFSAQQFPDLHSELNLSSLELGDSALYFCASTVSGVHTGELFFGEGSRLTVL.

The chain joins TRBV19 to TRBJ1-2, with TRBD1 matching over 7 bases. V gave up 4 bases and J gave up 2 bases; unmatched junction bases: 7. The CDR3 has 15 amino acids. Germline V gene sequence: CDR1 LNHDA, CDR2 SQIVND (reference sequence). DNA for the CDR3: TGTGCCAGTAGTACCGCGGGACAGTTCAACTATGGCTACACCTTC. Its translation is CASSTAGQFNYGYTF.

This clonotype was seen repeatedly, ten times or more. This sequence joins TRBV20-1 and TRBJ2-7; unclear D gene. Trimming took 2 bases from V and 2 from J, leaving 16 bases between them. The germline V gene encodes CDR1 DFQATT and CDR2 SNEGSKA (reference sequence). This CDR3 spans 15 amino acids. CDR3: CSARLGDLTAYEQYF. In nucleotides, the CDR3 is TGCAGTGCTAGATTAGGAGACCTCACGGCCTACGAGCAGTACTTC.

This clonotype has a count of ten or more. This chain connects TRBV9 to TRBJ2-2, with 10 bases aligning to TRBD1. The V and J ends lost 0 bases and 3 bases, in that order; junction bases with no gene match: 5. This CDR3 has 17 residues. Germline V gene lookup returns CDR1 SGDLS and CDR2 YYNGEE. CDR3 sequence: CASSVGDRGRYTGELFF. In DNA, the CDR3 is TGTGCCAGCAGCGTAGGGGACAGGGGACGGTACACCGGGGAGCTGTTTTTT.

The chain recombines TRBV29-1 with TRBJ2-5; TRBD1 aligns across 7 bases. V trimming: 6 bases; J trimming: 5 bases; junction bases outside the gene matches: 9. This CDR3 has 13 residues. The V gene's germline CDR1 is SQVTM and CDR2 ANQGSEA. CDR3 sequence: CSVRDRASETQYF. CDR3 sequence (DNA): TGCAGCGTAAGAGACAGGGCCAGTGAGACCCAGTACTTC.

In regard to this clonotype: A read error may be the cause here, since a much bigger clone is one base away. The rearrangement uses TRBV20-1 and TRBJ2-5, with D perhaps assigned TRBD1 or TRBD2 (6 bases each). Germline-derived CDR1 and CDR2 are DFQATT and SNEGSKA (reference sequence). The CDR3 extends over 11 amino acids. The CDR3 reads CAPRGVETQYF. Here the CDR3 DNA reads TGCGCCCCGAGGGGGGTCGAGACCCAGTACTTC.

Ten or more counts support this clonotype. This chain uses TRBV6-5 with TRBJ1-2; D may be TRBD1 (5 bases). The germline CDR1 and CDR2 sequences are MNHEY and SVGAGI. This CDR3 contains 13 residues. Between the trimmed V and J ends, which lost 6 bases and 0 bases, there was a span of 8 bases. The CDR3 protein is CASSQDTNYGYTF. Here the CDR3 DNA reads TGTGCCAGCAGCCAGGACACTAACTATGGCTACACCTTC.

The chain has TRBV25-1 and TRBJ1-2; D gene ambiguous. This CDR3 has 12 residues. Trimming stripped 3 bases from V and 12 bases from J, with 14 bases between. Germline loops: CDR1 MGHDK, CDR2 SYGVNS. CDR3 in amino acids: CASSDPGSGNTF. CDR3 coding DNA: TGTGCCAGCAGTGACCCCGGGTCTGGAAACACCTTC.